This paragraph covers one T cell receptor (beta chain) sequence. Its antigen is not known. The data are from a study of OX40 agonist ivuxolimab in advanced cancers. Study-wide background: Patients' therapy was ivuxolimab, an antibody that acts as an agonist of OX40 (CD134). The patients received ivuxolimab by intravenous route every 2 weeks at 0.01 to 10 mg/kg. Participants averaged roughly 57 years of age (range about 23 to 80) and were roughly 80% male. Findings and caveats of the study: Doses of 0.1 to 3.0 mg/kg were accompanied by clonal expansion of CD4+ and CD8+ blood T cells by week 6.

The CDR3 covers 15 residues. The germline gives CDR1 SGHNT, CDR2 YENEEA. The V gene lost 5 bases and the J gene lost 2 bases, with 15 bases spanning the gap. TCRdb's copy holds only in-frame clones and misses some; the assay was immunoSEQ multiplex PCR. The table shows tens of thousands of clones, with approximately 90% occurring only once. The chain is built from TRBV11-3 and TRBJ2-5, with D possibly TRBD1 on 6 matching bases. This receptor was identified in an adult with an advanced solid tumor such as melanoma, head and neck, liver or kidney cancer. The sample in question was CD4+ or CD8+ T cells sorted from blood, obtained in a trial of the OX40 agonist ivuxolimab. CDR3 coding DNA: TGTGCCAGCAGCCTCCCCAGGGGTGGGCAAGAGACCCAGTACTTC. Protein: CASSLPRGGQETQYF.